This T cell receptor beta chain was recorded in a study of blood T cell repertoires in COVID-19. The protocol was immunoSEQ multiplex PCR, while the TCRdb copy is restricted to in-frame clones and leaves out a portion. This sample has some 190,000 clones, with 86% found just once. Trimming removed 7 bases from V and 2 bases from J; junction bases left unmatched: 4. There are 15 residues in the CDR3. Germline V gene sequence: CDR1 LNHDA, CDR2 SQIVND (reference sequence). This TCR derives from a man between 35 and 55 years old with acute COVID-19. The material sequenced was PBMCs or T cells enriched from blood (not recorded which). V is TRBV19 and J is TRBJ2-6; 8 nucleotides line up with TRBD2. CDR3 in DNA: TGTGCCAGTAACACGGGGGGGGCTGGGGCCAACGTCCTGACTTTC. The encoded protein is CASNTGGAGANVLTF.